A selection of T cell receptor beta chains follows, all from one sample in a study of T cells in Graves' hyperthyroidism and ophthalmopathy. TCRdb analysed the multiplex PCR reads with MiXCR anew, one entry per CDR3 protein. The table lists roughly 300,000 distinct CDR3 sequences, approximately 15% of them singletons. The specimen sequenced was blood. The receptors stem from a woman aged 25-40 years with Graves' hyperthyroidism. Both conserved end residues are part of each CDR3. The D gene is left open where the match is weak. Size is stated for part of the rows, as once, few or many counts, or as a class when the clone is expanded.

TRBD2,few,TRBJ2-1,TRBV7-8,CASSSGTSGRQKQFF,TGTGCCAGCAGCTCCGGGACTAGCGGGAGGCAAAAGCAGTTCTTC
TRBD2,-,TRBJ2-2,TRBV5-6,CASSLPSGRTGELFF,TGTGCCAGCAGCTTGCCTAGCGGGAGGACCGGGGAGCTGTTTTTT
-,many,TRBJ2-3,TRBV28,CASSRPLTGMDTQYF,TGTGCCAGCAGTCGTCCCCTAACGGGGATGGATACGCAGTATTTT
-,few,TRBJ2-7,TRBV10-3,CAISGSGTEVYEQYF,TGTGCCATCAGTGGTTCCGGGACGGAGGTCTACGAGCAGTACTTC
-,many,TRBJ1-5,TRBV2,CASSEYSAGSQPQHF,TGTGCCAGCAGTGAATATTCGGCAGGCAGTCAGCCCCAGCATTTT
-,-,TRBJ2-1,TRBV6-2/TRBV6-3,CASRQGGGGYSYNEQFF,TGTGCCAGCAGACAGGGTGGTGGTGGCTACTCCTACAATGAGCAGTTCTTC
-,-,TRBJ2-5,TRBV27,CASSLSYSPPETQYF,TGTGCCAGCAGTTTAAGCTACTCCCCCCCGGAGACCCAGTACTTC
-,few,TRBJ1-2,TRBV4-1,CASSQWYQGGTYGYTF,TGCGCCAGCAGCCAATGGTATCAGGGAGGCACATATGGCTACACCTTC
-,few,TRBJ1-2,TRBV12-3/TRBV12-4,CASSPSGRDNYGYTF,TGTGCCAGCAGTCCGTCGGGACGGGATAACTATGGCTACACCTTC
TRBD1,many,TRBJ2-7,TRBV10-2,CASSSDRDYEQYF,TGCGCCAGCAGCTCGGACAGGGACTACGAGCAGTACTTC
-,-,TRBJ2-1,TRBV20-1,CSARRQGKGSYNEQFF,TGCAGTGCTAGGAGGCAGGGAAAGGGGTCCTACAATGAGCAGTTCTTC
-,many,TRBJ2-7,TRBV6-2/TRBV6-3,CASSNSGEQYF,TGTGCCAGCAGTAACTCCGGGGAGCAGTACTTC
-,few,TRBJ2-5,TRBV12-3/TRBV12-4,CASADSPPRETQHF,TGTGCCAGCGCGGACAGTCCGCCCCGCGAGACCCAGCACTTC
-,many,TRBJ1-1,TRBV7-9,CASRRVGGTDGEAFF,TGTGCCAGCAGACGCGTGGGGGGGACGGACGGTGAAGCTTTCTTT
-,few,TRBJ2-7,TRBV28,CASSPHGEQYF,TGTGCCAGCAGTCCCCATGGGGAGCAGTACTTC
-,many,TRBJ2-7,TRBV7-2,CASSSLNFSRVLRGDEQYF,TGTGCCAGCAGCTCTCTAAATTTCTCCAGGGTACTTCGCGGCGACGAGCAGTACTTC
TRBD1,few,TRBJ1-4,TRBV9,CASSVGQGARETNEKLFF,TGTGCCAGCAGCGTAGGTCAGGGGGCGCGTGAAACTAATGAAAAACTGTTTTTT
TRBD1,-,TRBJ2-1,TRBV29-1,CSVETGDYNEQFF,TGCAGCGTTGAAACAGGGGACTACAATGAGCAGTTCTTC
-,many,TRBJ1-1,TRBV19,CASSIEGGRQYTEAFF,TGTGCCAGTAGTATAGAGGGGGGCAGGCAATACACTGAAGCTTTCTTT
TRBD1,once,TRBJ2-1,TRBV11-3,CASSRRDRDEQFF,TGTGCCAGCAGCCGCCGGGACAGGGATGAGCAGTTCTTC
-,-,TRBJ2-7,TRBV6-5,CASSYGAAPYEQYF,TGTGCCAGCAGTTACGGGGCAGCACCCTACGAGCAGTACTTC
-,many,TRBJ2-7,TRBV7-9,CASSSTVRGYEQYF,TGTGCCAGCAGCTCGACAGTCCGGGGCTACGAGCAGTACTTC
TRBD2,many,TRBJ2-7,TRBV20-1,CSAMAQNGGEDEQYF,TGCAGTGCTATGGCCCAAAATGGGGGGGAAGACGAGCAGTACTTC
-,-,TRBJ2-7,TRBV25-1,CASSEQGNEQYF,TGTGCCAGCAGTGAGCAGGGAAACGAGCAGTACTTC
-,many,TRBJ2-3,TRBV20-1,CSADTVSGTQYF,TGCAGTGCTGACACGGTTTCAGGGACGCAGTATTTT
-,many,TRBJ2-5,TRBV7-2,CASNPDRGTQYF,TGTGCCAGCAACCCAGACCGCGGGACCCAGTACTTC
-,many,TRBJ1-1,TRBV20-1,CSARDPKVNTEAFF,TGCAGTGCTAGAGATCCGAAGGTTAACACTGAAGCTTTCTTT
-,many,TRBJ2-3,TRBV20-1,CSAKTLGVTDTQYF,TGCAGTGCTAAAACGCTGGGGGTCACAGATACGCAGTATTTT
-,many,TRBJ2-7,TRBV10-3,CAISEEGSGSSYEQYF,TGTGCCATCAGTGAGGAAGGTTCCGGGAGCTCCTACGAGCAGTACTTC
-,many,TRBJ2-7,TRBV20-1,CSANLGRTYEQYF,TGCAGTGCCAATCTAGGGAGAACATACGAGCAGTACTTC
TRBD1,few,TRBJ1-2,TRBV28,CASSRETGGSSGYTF,TGTGCCAGCAGTAGGGAGACAGGGGGATCAAGTGGCTACACCTTC
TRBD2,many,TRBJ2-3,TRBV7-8,CASSPFSTSGADTQYF,TGTGCCAGCAGCCCCTTCTCGACTAGCGGAGCAGATACGCAGTATTTT
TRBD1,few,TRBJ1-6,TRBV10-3,CAISEKTGADNSPLHF,TGTGCCATCAGTGAGAAGACAGGGGCGGATAATTCACCCCTCCACTTT
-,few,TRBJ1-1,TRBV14,CASSQMGVAEAFF,TGTGCCAGCAGCCAAATGGGGGTTGCTGAAGCTTTCTTT
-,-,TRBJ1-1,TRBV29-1,CSAGWAEAFF,TGCAGCGCCGGGTGGGCTGAAGCTTTCTTT
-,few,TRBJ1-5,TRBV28,CASSLPGWSHQPQHF,TGTGCCAGCAGTTTGCCAGGGTGGTCCCATCAGCCCCAGCATTTT
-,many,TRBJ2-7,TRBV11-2,CASSLGGRYEQYF,TGTGCCAGCAGTTTGGGGGGGCGCTACGAGCAGTACTTC
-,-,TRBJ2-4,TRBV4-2,CASSQGQGIGNIQYF,TGTGCCAGCAGCCAAGGGCAGGGTATCGGAAACATTCAGTACTTC
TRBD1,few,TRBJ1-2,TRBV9,CASSVGGQGGYGYTF,TGTGCCAGCAGCGTGGGGGGACAGGGTGGGTATGGCTACACCTTC
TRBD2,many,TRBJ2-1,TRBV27,CASSLRLAGEPNEQFF,TGTGCCAGCAGTTTACGTCTGGCGGGAGAGCCCAATGAGCAGTTCTTC
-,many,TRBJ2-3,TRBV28,CASTSLASSTDTQYF,TGTGCCAGCACCTCGCTAGCGAGTAGCACAGATACGCAGTATTTT
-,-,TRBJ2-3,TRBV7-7,CASSLGTHHTQYF,TGTGCTAGCAGCTTAGGAACTCACCATACGCAGTATTTT
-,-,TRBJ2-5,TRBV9,CASSVWGAKGETQYF,TGTGCCAGCAGCGTTTGGGGGGCTAAAGGAGAGACCCAGTACTTC
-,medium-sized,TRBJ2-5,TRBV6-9,CASSPQGQETQYF,TGTGCCAGCAGTCCTCAGGGTCAAGAGACCCAGTACTTC
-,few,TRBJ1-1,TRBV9,CASSVEGVNTEAFF,TGTGCCAGCAGCGTTGAGGGGGTGAACACTGAAGCTTTCTTT
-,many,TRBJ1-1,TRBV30,CAWRREGTAFF,TGTGCCTGGAGGCGGGAGGGGACGGCTTTCTTT
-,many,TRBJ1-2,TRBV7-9,CASSLREDYGYTF,TGTGCCAGCAGCTTACGGGAGGACTATGGCTACACCTTC
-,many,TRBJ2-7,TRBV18,CASSPDVLIYEQYF,TGTGCCAGCTCACCGGACGTACTTATCTACGAGCAGTACTTC
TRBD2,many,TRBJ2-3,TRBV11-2,CASSRRLAGADTQYF,TGTGCCAGCAGCCGCAGATTAGCGGGAGCTGATACGCAGTATTTT
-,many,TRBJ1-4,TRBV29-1,CSVPGGGDEKLFF,TGCAGCGTTCCGGGAGGCGGAGATGAAAAACTGTTTTTT
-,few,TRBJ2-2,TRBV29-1,CSVGLDNTGELFF,TGCAGCGTTGGACTAGACAACACCGGGGAGCTGTTTTTT
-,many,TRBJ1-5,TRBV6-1,CASSEGQGSQPQHF,TGTGCCAGCAGTGAAGGGCAGGGAAGTCAGCCCCAGCATTTT
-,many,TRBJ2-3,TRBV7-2,CASSLDWDTQYF,TGTGCCAGCAGCTTAGATTGGGATACGCAGTATTTT
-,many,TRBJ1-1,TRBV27,CASSGPMNTEAFF,TGTGCCAGCAGTGGACCGATGAACACTGAAGCTTTCTTT